The 18 T cell receptor beta chains below all came from one sample that was sequenced in a study of PD-L1 blockade in urothelial cancer. The data were produced by immunoSEQ multiplex PCR, yet TCRdb's version contains in-frame clones alone and is incomplete. Of tens of thousands of clones in the sample, about 86% were seen once. The time point: pretreatment peripheral blood. The source was PBMCs, collected around atezolizumab (anti-PD-L1) treatment. The receptors were sampled from a man between 65 and 80 years old with urothelial cancer.

The J gene is TRBJ2-5, the V gene TRBV19; D is perhaps TRBD1 (5 bases). CDR3 length: 14 amino acids. Germline V gives CDR1 LNHDA, CDR2 SQIVND (reference sequence). V lost 2 bases to trimming and J lost 4 bases, with 11 bases between them. The CDR3 coding sequence is TGTGCCAGTAGTATACCCCCAGGGATAGAGACCCAGTACTTC. Protein sequence: CASSIPPGIETQYF.

V usage is TRBV19 and J usage is TRBJ2-5; TRBD2 matches 13 bases. CDR3 length: 16 amino acids. Germline V gene sequence: CDR1 LNHDA, CDR2 SQIVND (reference sequence). V trimming: 5 bases; J trimming: 2 bases; junction bases outside the gene matches: 5. CDR3 protein: CASSPGLAGYQETQYF. The CDR3 nucleotides are TGTGCCAGTAGTCCGGGACTAGCGGGGTATCAAGAGACCCAGTACTTC.

V is TRBV30 and J is TRBJ1-5, with D maybe TRBD1 (6 bases). The CDR3 covers 15 residues. Germline values: CDR1 GTSNPN, CDR2 SVGIG (reference sequence). The V end was cut by 2 bases, the J end by 0 bases, with 11 bases between. The CDR3 protein is CAWSRQENSNQPQHF. Written as DNA, the CDR3 is TGTGCCTGGAGTCGACAGGAAAATAGCAATCAGCCCCAGCATTTT. Full variable domain (outside the CDR3, taken from reference TRBV30 and TRBJ1-5): SQTIHQWPATLVQPVGSPLSLECTVEGTSNPNLYWYRQAAGRGLQLLFYSVGIGQISSEVPQNLSASRPQDRQFILSSKKLLLSDSGFYLCAWSRQENSNQPQHFGDGTRLSIL.

V and J are TRBV6-1 and TRBJ2-1; 8 bases are shared with TRBD1. This CDR3 has 17 amino acids. V gave up 3 bases and J gave up 5 bases; unmatched junction bases: 12. Looked up from germline, CDR1 is MNHNS and CDR2 is SASEGT. The DNA for the CDR3 is TGTGCCAGCAGTGACCCTCGACAGGGGAAGGTGGACAATGAGCAGTTCTTC. Translated, it gives CASSDPRQGKVDNEQFF.

The J gene is TRBJ2-1, the V gene TRBV7-2, with D tentatively TRBD2 (6 bases). V shed 2 bases and J shed 0 bases, with 14 bases lying between them. This CDR3 has 17 amino acids. Germline loops: CDR1 SGHTA, CDR2 FQGNSA. The CDR3 DNA reads TGTGCCAGCAGCTTAAGGACTACATCTTTCTCCTACAATGAGCAGTTCTTC. As protein: CASSLRTTSFSYNEQFF.

V is TRBV6-5 and J is TRBJ1-1; 8 bases match TRBD1. This CDR3 comprises 14 residues. The V gene's germline CDR1 is MNHEY and CDR2 SVGAGI. With 6 bases clipped from V and 6 bases from J, the junction kept 9 bases outside the gene matches. Written as DNA, the CDR3 is TGTGCCAGCAGAGTGGACAGGGTGGACTCTGAAGCTTTCTTT. Its protein is CASRVDRVDSEAFF.

The chain links TRBV10-2 to TRBJ2-3; 7 bases fit TRBD2. This CDR3 has 16 residues. The junction had 4 bases not matched to a gene; V was cut back by 0 bases and J by 1 base. Germline CDR1 reads WSHSY; CDR2 reads SAAADI. DNA for the CDR3: TGCGCCAGCAGTGAGTCTGCGGGAGTTGGCACAGATACGCAGTATTTT. Translating it yields CASSESAGVGTDTQYF.

This sequence joins TRBV15 and TRBJ2-2; 7 bases are shared with TRBD2. The V and J ends lost 7 bases and 5 bases, in that order; junction bases with no gene match: 7. Germline V gene sequence: CDR1 LNHNV, CDR2 YYDKDF (reference sequence). The CDR3 sequence is 14 residues long. In DNA, the CDR3 is TGTGCCACCACCGGGGACTATCAAACCGGGGAGCTGTTTTTT. Residues: CATTGDYQTGELFF.

The rearrangement joins TRBV5-6 to TRBJ1-6, with D unclear. Between the trimmed V and J ends, which lost 0 bases and 6 bases, there was a span of 7 bases. The CDR3 contains 14 residues. Looked up from germline, CDR1 is SGHDT and CDR2 is YYEEEE. The CDR3 here is CASSLGRTNSPLHF. DNA of the CDR3: TGTGCCAGCAGCTTGGGCAGAACTAATTCACCCCTCCACTTT.

The chain is built from TRBV30 and TRBJ1-2, with 8 bases identical to TRBD1. With 5 bases clipped from V and 6 bases from J, the junction kept 8 bases outside the gene matches. The germline V gene encodes CDR1 GTSNPN and CDR2 SVGIG (reference sequence). The CDR3 covers 13 residues. For the CDR3, the DNA is TGTGCCTGGGGACAGGGATTGATGCATGGCTACACCTTC. Translated, it gives CAWGQGLMHGYTF.

CDR3 amino acids: CASSGAGAYEQYF. CDR3 bases: TGTGCCAGCAGCGGAGCGGGAGCCTACGAGCAGTACTTC. V and J are TRBV5-4 and TRBJ2-7; 8 nucleotides match TRBD2. The CDR3 is 13 amino acids. Germline CDR1 and CDR2: SGHNT and YYREEE (reference sequence). V lost 4 bases to trimming and J lost 2 bases; unmatched junction nucleotides: 2.

The chain couples TRBV2 to TRBJ1-4; D may be TRBD1 (5 bases). CDR1 is SNHLY and CDR2 is FYNNEI in the germline V gene. The V gene lost 6 bases and the J gene lost 7 bases, with 15 bases spanning the gap. CDR3 length: 14 residues. DNA of the CDR3: TGTGCCAGCAGATACAGGATAACGACTGAAAAACTGTTTTTT. Its protein is CASRYRITTEKLFF.

This clone came up once. The CDR3 reads CASSQCRNLNEKLFF. The CDR3 DNA reads as TGCGCCAGCAGTCAGTGCAGGAACCTAAATGAAAAACTGTTTTTT. The rearrangement joins TRBV23-1 to TRBJ1-4; no firm D call. TRBV23-1 is annotated as an ORF whose role is uncertain. Trimming cost V 3 bases and J 5 bases, with 13 bases left between them. The CDR3 spans 15 residues.

The V gene is TRBV6-1, the J gene TRBJ1-4; D gene unclear. This CDR3 is built from 14 residues. Trimming removed 6 bases at V and 0 bases at J, with 8 bases between. From germline, CDR1 is MNHNS and CDR2 SASEGT. The CDR3 DNA is TGTGCCAGCAGACAGCTTGCAACTAATGAAAAACTGTTTTTT. Encoded protein: CASRQLATNEKLFF.

Only a few counts were recorded for this clone. V and J are TRBV7-9 and TRBJ1-1; 7 bases are shared with TRBD1. J was trimmed by 3 bases and V by 5 bases; bases with no gene match: 3. The CDR3 loop spans 13 amino acids. Germline V gene sequence: CDR1 SEHNR, CDR2 FQNEAQ (reference sequence). CDR3 in DNA: TGTGCCAGCAGCCGAGACAGGGACACTGAAGCTTTCTTT. Translated: CASSRDRDTEAFF.

This chain connects TRBV6-6 to TRBJ2-1; maybe TRBD2 (6 bases). Germline V gene data show CDR1 as MNHNY and CDR2 as SVGAGI (reference sequence). The CDR3 spans 15 residues. The germline V and J ends were trimmed by 0 bases and 8 bases, with 14 bases remaining between them. In DNA form, the CDR3 reads TGTGCCAGCAGTTACTCGGCGGGATGGGTCTATGAGCAGTTCTTC. It yields the protein CASSYSAGWVYEQFF.

The gene calls are TRBV5-5 and TRBJ2-2, with unresolved D. In germline, CDR1 is SGHKS, CDR2 YYEKEE (reference sequence). V lost 1 base and J 0 bases, leaving 13 bases between the germline ends. This CDR3 is 17 amino acids long. The CDR3 protein is CASSLRASHANTGELFF. The CDR3 nucleotides read TGTGCCAGCAGCTTGCGTGCTAGTCACGCGAACACCGGGGAGCTGTTTTTT.

V and J are TRBV4-1 and TRBJ2-7, with TRBD1 identical over 7 bases. CDR1 and CDR2 (germline): MGHRA, YSYEKL. This CDR3 is built from 15 residues. The V gene end was trimmed by 1 base and the J gene end by 3 bases; junction bases not matched to a gene: 6. The CDR3 here is CASSQVLRQGYEQYF. The DNA for the CDR3 is TGCGCCAGCAGCCAAGTACTTAGACAGGGCTACGAGCAGTACTTC.